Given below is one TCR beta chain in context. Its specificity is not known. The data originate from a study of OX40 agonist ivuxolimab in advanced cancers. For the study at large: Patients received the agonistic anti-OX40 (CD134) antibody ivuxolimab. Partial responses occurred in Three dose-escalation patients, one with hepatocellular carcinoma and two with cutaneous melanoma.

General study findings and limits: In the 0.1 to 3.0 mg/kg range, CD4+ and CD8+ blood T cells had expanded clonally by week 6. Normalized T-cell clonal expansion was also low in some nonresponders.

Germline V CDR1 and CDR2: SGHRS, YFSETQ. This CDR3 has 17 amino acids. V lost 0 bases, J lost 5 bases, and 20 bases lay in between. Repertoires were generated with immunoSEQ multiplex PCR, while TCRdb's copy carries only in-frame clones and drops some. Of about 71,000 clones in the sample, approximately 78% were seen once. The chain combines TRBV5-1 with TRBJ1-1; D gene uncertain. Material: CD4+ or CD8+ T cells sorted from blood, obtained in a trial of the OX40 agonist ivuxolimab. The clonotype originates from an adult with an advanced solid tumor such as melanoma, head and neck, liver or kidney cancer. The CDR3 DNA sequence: TGCGCCAGCAGCTTGGTACGTTGGGCAGGAGGGTCGACTGAAGCTTTCTTT. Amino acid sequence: CASSLVRWAGGSTEAFF.